These T cell receptor beta chains were read from a single sample in a study of blood T cell repertoires in COVID-19. The method was immunoSEQ multiplex PCR; TCRdb's version includes in-frame clones alone and lacks a portion of them. The data show 100,000 or so clones, 85% seen once. Sequencing input: peripheral blood. The receptors come from a human donor in a cohort sampled during active COVID-19. The CDR3 runs from the conserved cysteine through the conserved F or W. The D gene is left open where the match is weak. Clone size is given for some rows only: seen once, a few or many times, or a class if the clone is expanded.

clone_size: -; d_call: TRBD1; v_call: TRBV7-2; j_call: TRBJ1-2; cdr3_nt: TGTGCCAGCAGCTCCTCCTTCGACAGGGCTCTCTATGGCTACACCTTC; cdr3_aa: CASSSSFDRALYGYTF
clone_size: -; d_call: TRBD1; v_call: TRBV15; j_call: TRBJ2-5; cdr3_nt: TGTGCCACCAGCAGGGGACAGGGCCAAGAGACCCAGTACTTC; cdr3_aa: CATSRGQGQETQYF
clone_size: -; d_call: -; v_call: TRBV5-8; j_call: TRBJ1-6; cdr3_nt: TGTGCCAGCAGCTTGGCCGGTGGGAGATGGAATTCACCCCTCCACTTT; cdr3_aa: CASSLAGGRWNSPLHF
clone_size: -; d_call: -; v_call: TRBV19; j_call: TRBJ1-5; cdr3_nt: TGTGCCAGTAGTCCCCGGAACATGGGGGCGGGTCAGCCCCAGCATTTT; cdr3_aa: CASSPRNMGAGQPQHF
clone_size: -; d_call: TRBD2; v_call: TRBV25-1; j_call: TRBJ2-3; cdr3_nt: TGTGCCAGCAGTGACTCGGGCAGGGACTACACAGATACGCAGTATTTT; cdr3_aa: CASSDSGRDYTDTQYF
clone_size: -; d_call: TRBD2; v_call: TRBV7-9; j_call: TRBJ2-7; cdr3_nt: TGTGCCAGCAGCAGACCGGGACTAGCGGGGATGACCTACGAGCAGTACTTC; cdr3_aa: CASSRPGLAGMTYEQYF
clone_size: -; d_call: -; v_call: TRBV5-8; j_call: TRBJ2-2; cdr3_nt: TGTGCCAGCAGCCTATTCTCTAACACCGGGGAGCTGTTTTTT; cdr3_aa: CASSLFSNTGELFF
clone_size: -; d_call: TRBD2; v_call: TRBV18; j_call: TRBJ2-5; cdr3_nt: TGTGCCAGCTCACCTCAACTAGCGGGGGCCCCGGAGACCCAGTACTTC; cdr3_aa: CASSPQLAGAPETQYF
clone_size: -; d_call: TRBD2; v_call: TRBV7-2; j_call: TRBJ2-1; cdr3_nt: TGTGCCAGCAGCTTAGCTAGCGGGGGCTACAATGAGCAGTTCTTC; cdr3_aa: CASSLASGGYNEQFF
clone_size: -; d_call: -; v_call: TRBV27; j_call: TRBJ2-1; cdr3_nt: TGTGCCAGCAGTCGGTCCTGGGGGCCCTACAATGAGCAGTTCTTC; cdr3_aa: CASSRSWGPYNEQFF
clone_size: -; d_call: TRBD1; v_call: TRBV9; j_call: TRBJ1-2; cdr3_nt: TGTGCCAGCAGCGTAGGGGCAGGGGGCCAGTATGGCTACACCTTC; cdr3_aa: CASSVGAGGQYGYTF
clone_size: once; d_call: -; v_call: TRBV2; j_call: TRBJ1-5; cdr3_nt: TGTGCCAGCAGCGAGACCCGGAGGGGCAATCAGCCCCAGCATTTT; cdr3_aa: CASSETRRGNQPQHF
clone_size: -; d_call: -; v_call: TRBV5-1; j_call: TRBJ1-1; cdr3_nt: TGCGCCAGCAGCTTGGAGGGGTCGAACACTGAAGCTTTCTTT; cdr3_aa: CASSLEGSNTEAFF
clone_size: once; d_call: TRBD1; v_call: TRBV6-5; j_call: TRBJ2-7; cdr3_nt: TGTGCCAGCAGGAAGAACAGGGGAGACTACGAGCAGTACTTC; cdr3_aa: CASRKNRGDYEQYF
clone_size: -; d_call: TRBD2; v_call: TRBV30; j_call: TRBJ2-7; cdr3_nt: TGTGCCTGGAGTCCACCCGGGACTAGCGGGAGCCCAAACGAGCAGTACTTC; cdr3_aa: CAWSPPGTSGSPNEQYF
clone_size: -; d_call: -; v_call: TRBV3-1/TRBV3-2; j_call: TRBJ2-5; cdr3_nt: TGTGCCAGCAGCTGCGGTCGTCTACGGGAGACCCAGTACTTC; cdr3_aa: CASSCGRLRETQYF
clone_size: -; d_call: TRBD1; v_call: TRBV4-3; j_call: TRBJ2-3; cdr3_nt: TGCGCCAGCAGCCAAGCGGACAGGGTAGGAGATACGCAGTATTTT; cdr3_aa: CASSQADRVGDTQYF
clone_size: -; d_call: TRBD1; v_call: TRBV6-2/TRBV6-3; j_call: TRBJ1-5; cdr3_nt: TGTGCCAGCAGTCTACTTTTAGGACAGGGGGACTATCAGCCCCAGCATTTT; cdr3_aa: CASSLLLGQGDYQPQHF
clone_size: -; d_call: -; v_call: TRBV5-4; j_call: TRBJ2-2; cdr3_nt: TGTGCCAGCAGCTTGGAGGGGCGGAACACCGGGGAGCTGTTTTTT; cdr3_aa: CASSLEGRNTGELFF
clone_size: -; d_call: -; v_call: TRBV7-2; j_call: TRBJ2-3; cdr3_nt: TGTGCCAGCACCCCCTTTGCCCAGATGAGCACAGATACGCAGTATTTT; cdr3_aa: CASTPFAQMSTDTQYF
clone_size: -; d_call: TRBD2; v_call: TRBV5-4; j_call: TRBJ2-1; cdr3_nt: TGTGCCAGCAGCTTACCGGGACTAGCGGAGAGCAATGAGCAGTTCTTC; cdr3_aa: CASSLPGLAESNEQFF
clone_size: -; d_call: TRBD2; v_call: TRBV6-1; j_call: TRBJ2-5; cdr3_nt: TGTGCCAGCAGTGGGACTAGCGGGGGGGTCAAAGAGACCCAGTACTTC; cdr3_aa: CASSGTSGGVKETQYF
clone_size: -; d_call: -; v_call: TRBV2; j_call: TRBJ2-2; cdr3_nt: TGTGCCAGCAGTGGGCAGGGTCGTAACACCGGGGAGCTGTTTTTT; cdr3_aa: CASSGQGRNTGELFF
clone_size: -; d_call: -; v_call: TRBV2; j_call: TRBJ2-7; cdr3_nt: TGTGCCAGCAGTGAAATCCCCCCGGCAGGGACACGGTACGAGCAGTACTTC; cdr3_aa: CASSEIPPAGTRYEQYF
clone_size: -; d_call: -; v_call: TRBV19; j_call: TRBJ1-1; cdr3_nt: TGTGCCAGCCACTTTGCCGCGAACACTGAAGCTTTCTTT; cdr3_aa: CASHFAANTEAFF
clone_size: few; d_call: -; v_call: TRBV21-1; j_call: TRBJ2-7; cdr3_nt: TGTGCCAGCAGCAAAAGGTTGGGCTCGCAGGGTGGTTACGAGCAGTACTTC; cdr3_aa: CASSKRLGSQGGYEQYF
clone_size: once; d_call: -; v_call: TRBV5-5; j_call: TRBJ2-6; cdr3_nt: TGTGCCAGCACCCGGGGCTCTGGGGCCAACGTCCTGACTTTC; cdr3_aa: CASTRGSGANVLTF
clone_size: -; d_call: TRBD2; v_call: TRBV3-1/TRBV3-2; j_call: TRBJ2-3; cdr3_nt: TGTGCCAGCAGCCAAGGGCCAAGCGGGGCAGATACGCAGTATTTT; cdr3_aa: CASSQGPSGADTQYF
clone_size: -; d_call: TRBD1; v_call: TRBV19; j_call: TRBJ2-7; cdr3_nt: TGTGCCAGTAGTGACATTTCCGGGACAGGGACATACGAGCAGTACTTC; cdr3_aa: CASSDISGTGTYEQYF
clone_size: -; d_call: -; v_call: TRBV18; j_call: TRBJ1-4; cdr3_nt: TGTGCCAGCTCACCACCAGGGGATGAAAAACTGTTTTTT; cdr3_aa: CASSPPGDEKLFF
clone_size: -; d_call: -; v_call: TRBV4-3; j_call: TRBJ1-2; cdr3_nt: TGCGCCAGCAGCCGCATAACAGGGAACTATGGCTACACCTTC; cdr3_aa: CASSRITGNYGYTF
clone_size: -; d_call: -; v_call: TRBV5-1; j_call: TRBJ2-3; cdr3_nt: TGCGCCAGCAGCTTGAGTGGCGCGGGGACAGATACGCAGTATTTT; cdr3_aa: CASSLSGAGTDTQYF
clone_size: -; d_call: -; v_call: TRBV7-9; j_call: TRBJ1-5; cdr3_nt: TGTGCCAGCAGCTTGACAGAATCAGGTCAGCCCCAGCATTTT; cdr3_aa: CASSLTESGQPQHF
clone_size: -; d_call: -; v_call: TRBV6-2/TRBV6-3; j_call: TRBJ1-1; cdr3_nt: TGTGCCAGCAGTTACTCTACGGTTACTGAAGCTTTCTTT; cdr3_aa: CASSYSTVTEAFF
clone_size: -; d_call: -; v_call: TRBV20-1; j_call: TRBJ2-1; cdr3_nt: TGCAGTGCCAGTGATAGCGGTAGGGCCATCTTGGGGGGCAATGAGCAGTTCTTC; cdr3_aa: CSASDSGRAILGGNEQFF
clone_size: -; d_call: TRBD1; v_call: TRBV7-9; j_call: TRBJ1-1; cdr3_nt: TGTGCCAGCAGCTTAGGACAGGGTTTGGACACTGAAGCTTTCTTT; cdr3_aa: CASSLGQGLDTEAFF
clone_size: -; d_call: -; v_call: TRBV6-5; j_call: TRBJ2-3; cdr3_nt: TGTGCCAGCAGTCCACAGGTTGGGAGCACAGATACGCAGTATTTT; cdr3_aa: CASSPQVGSTDTQYF
clone_size: once; d_call: -; v_call: TRBV12-3/TRBV12-4; j_call: TRBJ1-2; cdr3_nt: TGTGCCAGCAGTTTATCCGGGGGTGTTGGCTACACCTTC; cdr3_aa: CASSLSGGVGYTF
clone_size: -; d_call: -; v_call: TRBV2; j_call: TRBJ1-1; cdr3_nt: TGTGCCACCACGGTCCATCCAAACACTGAAGCTTTCTTT; cdr3_aa: CATTVHPNTEAFF
clone_size: -; d_call: -; v_call: TRBV25-1; j_call: TRBJ1-4; cdr3_nt: TGTGCCAGCAGTGGGGTGGGGAGTGAAAAACTGTTTTTT; cdr3_aa: CASSGVGSEKLFF
clone_size: -; d_call: TRBD2; v_call: TRBV3-1/TRBV3-2; j_call: TRBJ2-7; cdr3_nt: TGTGCCAGCAGCTATAGCGGGAGGGCACCTAGCTCCTACGAGCAGTACTTC; cdr3_aa: CASSYSGRAPSSYEQYF
clone_size: -; d_call: -; v_call: TRBV6-5; j_call: TRBJ2-5; cdr3_nt: TGTGCCAGCAGTCAGTCCCAAGAGACCCAGTACTTC; cdr3_aa: CASSQSQETQYF
clone_size: few; d_call: -; v_call: TRBV7-9; j_call: TRBJ2-2; cdr3_nt: TGTGCCAGCAGCTTAGACCTCGAGGGGGAGCTGTTTTTT; cdr3_aa: CASSLDLEGELFF
clone_size: -; d_call: TRBD1; v_call: TRBV3-1/TRBV3-2; j_call: TRBJ2-5; cdr3_nt: TGTGCCAGCAGCCCTACGACAGGGTTCCAAGAGACCCAGTACTTC; cdr3_aa: CASSPTTGFQETQYF
clone_size: -; d_call: -; v_call: TRBV5-1; j_call: TRBJ2-3; cdr3_nt: TGCGCCAGCAGCCTAGCTCCTGGGATAGATACGCAGTATTTT; cdr3_aa: CASSLAPGIDTQYF
clone_size: -; d_call: -; v_call: TRBV19; j_call: TRBJ1-2; cdr3_nt: TGTGCCAGTAGTATAGGACAGACAACTCATGGCTACACCTTC; cdr3_aa: CASSIGQTTHGYTF
clone_size: -; d_call: TRBD2; v_call: TRBV6-4; j_call: TRBJ2-5; cdr3_nt: TGTGCCAGCAGTGACTCCACCCAGCGGGAGGGCCAAGAGACCCAGTACTTC; cdr3_aa: CASSDSTQREGQETQYF
clone_size: -; d_call: TRBD1; v_call: TRBV25-1; j_call: TRBJ1-6; cdr3_nt: TGTGCCAGCAGGGGACAGGGGCAGGAATCACCCCTCCACTTT; cdr3_aa: CASRGQGQESPLHF
clone_size: -; d_call: -; v_call: TRBV20-1; j_call: TRBJ1-5; cdr3_nt: TGCAGTGCTAGTGGCGGGGAGCGTCAGCCCCAGCATTTT; cdr3_aa: CSASGGERQPQHF
clone_size: -; d_call: TRBD1; v_call: TRBV11-3; j_call: TRBJ2-7; cdr3_nt: TGTGCCAGCAGCAAATCGACAGGGGCCTACGAGCAGTACTTC; cdr3_aa: CASSKSTGAYEQYF
clone_size: -; d_call: TRBD1; v_call: TRBV6-5; j_call: TRBJ2-1; cdr3_nt: TGTGCCAGCAGTTCAGGGGGTGAGCAGTTCTTC; cdr3_aa: CASSSGGEQFF
clone_size: -; d_call: TRBD2; v_call: TRBV18; j_call: TRBJ2-1; cdr3_nt: TGTGCCAGCTCACCACCGGGACTAGACTTGGAGCAGTTCTTC; cdr3_aa: CASSPPGLDLEQFF
clone_size: -; d_call: -; v_call: TRBV30; j_call: TRBJ2-3; cdr3_nt: TGTGCCTGGAGCCTACAGGGATATGGCACAGATACGCAGTATTTT; cdr3_aa: CAWSLQGYGTDTQYF
clone_size: many; d_call: -; v_call: TRBV6-5; j_call: TRBJ1-6; cdr3_nt: TGTGCCAGCAGTTATTCTCTCCAGGGACCCCTCCACTTT; cdr3_aa: CASSYSLQGPLHF
clone_size: -; d_call: -; v_call: TRBV5-5; j_call: TRBJ1-4; cdr3_nt: TGTGCCAGCTCTATAGGCGGGGTAAGAGGTGAAAAACTGTTTTTT; cdr3_aa: CASSIGGVRGEKLFF
clone_size: -; d_call: TRBD1; v_call: TRBV7-2; j_call: TRBJ1-2; cdr3_nt: TGTGCCAGCAGCCGGGGACAGGCCTATGGCTACACCTTC; cdr3_aa: CASSRGQAYGYTF
clone_size: -; d_call: TRBD1; v_call: TRBV6-2/TRBV6-3; j_call: TRBJ2-7; cdr3_nt: TGTGCCAGCAGTTACTCGAAAGTTCGGGACAGGGGGCGCGAGCAGTACTTC; cdr3_aa: CASSYSKVRDRGREQYF
clone_size: -; d_call: -; v_call: TRBV27; j_call: TRBJ2-5; cdr3_nt: TGTGCCAGCACTTTCGCGGGTGGAGAGACCCAGTACTTC; cdr3_aa: CASTFAGGETQYF
clone_size: -; d_call: TRBD2; v_call: TRBV11-2; j_call: TRBJ2-6; cdr3_nt: TGTGCCAGCAGCTCATCTAGCGGGAGGACCTCTGGGGCCAACGTCCTGACTTTC; cdr3_aa: CASSSSSGRTSGANVLTF
clone_size: -; d_call: TRBD1; v_call: TRBV2; j_call: TRBJ1-5; cdr3_nt: TGTGCCAGCCACGGACAGGGGAATAGCAATCAGCCCCAGCATTTT; cdr3_aa: CASHGQGNSNQPQHF